The 32 T cell receptor beta chains presented below share a single source sample, sequenced in a study of T cells in localized non-small cell lung cancer. Clones were sequenced by immunoSEQ multiplex PCR, and TCRdb holds only the in-frame ones, with some missing. Among over 1,500 clones, roughly a sixth were seen once, and the ten largest hold roughly 15%. The input for sequencing was normal lung tissue next to the tumor, taken before any cancer treatment. The receptors originated from a man between 40 and 75 years old with stage II squamous cell lung carcinoma.

This clone was detected a few times. The chain links TRBV11-3 to TRBJ2-5; 13 bases fit TRBD2. This CDR3 is 16 amino acids long. Germline V gene sequence: CDR1 SGHNT, CDR2 YENEEA. Trimming at V came to 5 bases and at J to 4 bases, leaving 7 bases not matched to a gene. CDR3 bases: TGTGCCAGCAGCCCGGCGACTAGCGGGGGGCTAGAGACCCAGTACTTC. This sequence encodes CASSPATSGGLETQYF.

This chain connects TRBV11-3 to TRBJ1-1; 7 nucleotides match TRBD1. This CDR3 comprises 14 residues. V dropped 3 bases and J dropped 5; count of bases not matched to a gene: 6. Germline V gives CDR1 SGHNT, CDR2 YENEEA. The CDR3 loop is CASSLRGLGTEAFF. In DNA form, the CDR3 reads TGTGCCAGCAGCTTGAGGGGGCTGGGAACTGAAGCTTTCTTT.

This chain connects TRBV25-1 to TRBJ1-4; D not resolved. V lost 6 bases, J lost 3 bases, and 5 bases lay in between. The CDR3 length is 12 residues. CDR1 and CDR2 (germline): MGHDK, SYGVNS. The CDR3 nucleotides are TGTGCCAGCAGGCTCTCTAATGAAAAACTGTTTTTT. Translating it yields CASRLSNEKLFF.

The chain employs TRBV7-1 and TRBJ1-4, with a weak D call TRBD1 (5 bases). TRBV7-1 is an ORF, and what it does is uncertain. V was clipped by 4 bases and J by 12 bases, with 15 bases between them. The CDR3 has 13 amino acids. The CDR3: CASSFSLRGELFF. As DNA, the CDR3 is TGTGCCAGCAGCTTTTCTTTGAGGGGAGAACTGTTTTTT.

By share, this clone counts as medium-sized. V and J are TRBV7-2 and TRBJ2-2; no firm D call. This CDR3 has 13 residues. Trimming left V 1 base short and J 7 bases short, with 7 bases between. The germline gives CDR1 SGHTA, CDR2 FQGNSA. CDR3 loop: CASSLGEHGELFF. The CDR3 DNA follows: TGTGCCAGCAGCTTAGGAGAACACGGGGAGCTGTTTTTT.

V usage is TRBV11-3 and J usage is TRBJ1-2, with D possibly matching TRBD1 (5 bases). This CDR3 contains 14 residues. V lost 5 bases to trimming and J lost 5 bases, with 15 bases between them. Germline-derived CDR1 and CDR2 are SGHNT and YENEEA. This CDR3 is CASSPGTVGYGYTF. CDR3 coding DNA: TGTGCCAGCAGCCCGGGGACGGTGGGATATGGCTACACCTTC.

The chain employs TRBV4-1 and TRBJ2-1; a weak D match, TRBD1 (5 bases). This CDR3 has 13 residues. The V gene's germline CDR1 is MGHRA and CDR2 YSYEKL. The ends were cut back, 4 bases at V and 9 bases at J, with 13 bases in the middle. The DNA of the CDR3 is TGCGCCAGCAGCCCTCAGGGTTTCGGTGAGCAGTTCTTC. It translates to CASSPQGFGEQFF.

The CDR3 spells CASRTTLQNTEAFF. The CDR3 bases are TGCGCCAGCAGAACCACACTGCAGAACACTGAAGCTTTCTTT. The chain joins TRBV10-2 to TRBJ1-1; D gene unclear. Trimming removed 6 bases at V and 1 base at J, with 12 bases between. This CDR3 region has 14 residues. The V gene's germline CDR1 is WSHSY and CDR2 SAAADI.

This clone is termed large. The chain joins TRBV6-8 to TRBJ1-2; 9 nucleotides align to TRBD1. J was trimmed by 4 bases and V by 2 bases; bases with no gene match: 5. Germline CDR1 MNHGY, CDR2 SAAAGT. CDR3 length: 15 residues. CDR3 sequence: CASSYGTGSPYGYTF. The CDR3 DNA reads as TGTGCCAGCAGTTACGGGACAGGGAGCCCCTATGGCTACACCTTC.

This chain's CDR3 is CASSVLTGSNSPLHF. The CDR3 DNA is TGTGCCAGCAGCGTCCTCACAGGGAGTAATTCACCCCTCCACTTT. This rearrangement joins TRBV6-8 to TRBJ1-6; perhaps TRBD1 as D (6 bases). V lost 6 bases and J 6 bases, leaving 15 bases between the germline ends. CDR1 is MNHGY, CDR2 SAAAGT, per germline. CDR3 size: 15 residues.

This clone has more than one count but fewer than ten. The chain is built from TRBV11-3 and TRBJ2-5, with D uncertain. Germline loops: CDR1 SGHNT, CDR2 YENEEA. Trimming took off 1 base at V and 1 base at J, with 7 bases between the two ends. The CDR3 loop spans 14 amino acids. The CDR3 spells CASSLVSSQETQYF. DNA of the CDR3: TGTGCCAGCAGCTTAGTTTCTAGCCAAGAGACCCAGTACTTC.

The chain employs TRBV10-3 and TRBJ2-1; 10 bases are a match to TRBD2. The CDR3 contains 17 residues. V was pared by 0 bases and J by 4 bases, with 6 bases of the junction left unmatched. Germline lookup yields CDR1 ENHRY and CDR2 SYGVKD. The CDR3 DNA sequence: TGTGCCATCAGTGAGTCCGGGGATAGCGGGGGGTACAATGAGCAGTTCTTC. It specifies CAISESGDSGGYNEQFF.

Only a few counts were recorded for this clone. This chain links TRBV11-3 with TRBJ2-7, with TRBD2 identical over 8 bases. CDR1 is SGHNT, CDR2 YENEEA, per germline. This CDR3 is built from 16 residues. V shed 5 bases, J shed 2 bases, and the junction held 11 bases outside the gene matches. CDR3 loop: CASSTPSSGRTYEQYF. CDR3 sequence (DNA): TGTGCCAGCAGCACCCCGTCCAGCGGGAGAACCTACGAGCAGTACTTC.

This clone has only one observation. The V and J genes are TRBV14 and TRBJ2-3; tentatively, D is TRBD2 (5 bases). Germline CDR1 SGHDN, CDR2 FVKESK. Trimming removed 0 bases from V and 7 bases from J, with 14 bases in between. This CDR3 comprises 15 residues. The CDR3 reads CASSQDRGLTNTQYF. CDR3 nucleotides: TGTGCCAGCAGCCAAGATCGCGGACTGACAAATACGCAGTATTTT.

There are a few counts of this clone. This CDR3 reads CASSLQGNLGGELFF. The CDR3 DNA reads TGTGCCAGCAGCCTACAGGGGAATTTGGGCGGGGAGCTGTTTTTT. The chain carries TRBV9 and TRBJ2-2; the match to TRBD1 covers 7 bases. The CDR3 length is 15 residues. The V gene's germline CDR1 is SGDLS and CDR2 YYNGEE. The V and J ends lost 4 bases and 7 bases, in that order; junction bases with no gene match: 10. Based on the CDR3 plus reference TRBV9 and TRBJ2-2, the full variable domain is DSGVTQTPKHLITATGQRVTLRCSPRSGDLSVYWYQQSLDQGLQFLIQYYNGEERAKGNILERFSAQQFPDLHSELNLSSLELGDSALYFCASSLQGNLGGELFFGEGSRLTVL.

In its sample, this clone ranks as medium-sized. The chain employs TRBV6-8 and TRBJ1-3, with a weak D call TRBD1 (5 bases). There are 18 residues in the CDR3. Germline V gene data show CDR1 as MNHGY and CDR2 as SAAAGT. Trimming removed 0 bases from V and 0 bases from J, with 15 bases in between. This chain's CDR3 is CASSYSGGSKSSGNTIYF. For the CDR3, the DNA is TGTGCCAGCAGTTACTCGGGGGGATCTAAGAGCTCTGGAAACACCATATATTTT.

This clone was picked up a small number of times. The chain employs TRBV6-8 and TRBJ2-7; 11 nucleotides agree with TRBD1. CDR1 and CDR2 (germline): MNHGY, SAAAGT. This CDR3 has 18 amino acids. V dropped 0 bases and J dropped 0; count of bases not matched to a gene: 7. CDR3 amino acids: CASSYSITGQGASYEQYF. The CDR3 nucleotides read TGTGCCAGCAGTTACTCGATTACCGGACAGGGGGCCTCCTACGAGCAGTACTTC.

This clone was detected a few times. The V call is TRBV11-3, the J call TRBJ2-5; D is uncertain. The V end lost 0 bases, the J end lost 5 bases, and 13 bases lay between the germline ends. Germline V CDR1 and CDR2: SGHNT, YENEEA. The CDR3 has 15 amino acids. The CDR3 spells CASSLDRGTLETQYF. CDR3 DNA: TGTGCCAGCAGCTTAGATCGCGGAACCCTCGAGACCCAGTACTTC.

This clone is labeled medium-sized (0.01 to 0.1%). V is TRBV11-3 and J is TRBJ2-4, with no clear D. Trimming pared 2 bases from V and 0 bases from J, leaving 8 bases between. The CDR3 spans 15 residues. In germline, CDR1 is SGHNT, CDR2 YENEEA. DNA for the CDR3: TGTGCCAGCAGCTTACAGCATATAGCCAAAAACATTCAGTACTTC. It specifies CASSLQHIAKNIQYF.

With regard to this clone: The junction differs from germline at one of its ends, possibly a read error. DNA for the CDR3: TGTGCCAGTGGACTAGCGGGAGGGGAAGGCACAGATACGCAGTATTTT. It codes for CASGLAGGEGTDTQYF. V gene TRBV12-5 combines with J gene TRBJ2-3; 15 bases match TRBD2. This CDR3 is built from 16 residues. The germline gives CDR1 LGHNT, CDR2 FRNRAP.

The V call is TRBV6-8, the J call TRBJ1-2; D is ambiguous. CDR1 and CDR2 from the germline V gene are MNHGY and SAAAGT. Trimming removed 5 bases from V and 4 bases from J, with 11 bases in between. The CDR3 sequence is 13 residues long. The CDR3 here is CASSRGVSYGYTF. CDR3 nucleotide sequence: TGTGCCAGCAGTCGTGGGGTATCCTATGGCTACACCTTC.

There are a few counts of this clone. The chain carries TRBV6-8 and TRBJ2-2; maybe TRBD2 (5 bases). This CDR3 contains 15 residues. Germline V gene sequence: CDR1 MNHGY, CDR2 SAAAGT. Between the trimmed V and J ends, which lost 2 bases and 7 bases, there was a span of 14 bases. The CDR3 DNA reads TGTGCCAGCAGTTACAGACCAGGAGGTGACGGGGAGCTGTTTTTT. Its translation: CASSYRPGGDGELFF.

This clone is judged medium-sized. J is TRBJ2-3 and V is TRBV11-3; perhaps TRBD2 as D (6 bases). Trimming removed 3 bases at V and 0 bases at J, with 13 bases between. CDR1 and CDR2 (germline): SGHNT, YENEEA. The CDR3 totals 16 residues. CDR3 bases: TGTGCCAGCAGCTTGGAGGGTTTGACTAGCACAGATACGCAGTATTTT. Protein: CASSLEGLTSTDTQYF. Using reference TRBV11-3 and TRBJ2-3 for the parts outside the CDR3, the full variable domain is EAGVVQSPRYKIIEKKQPVAFWCNPISGHNTLYWYLQNLGQGPELLIRYENEEAVDDSQLPKDRFSAERLKGVDSTLKIQPAELGDSAVYLCASSLEGLTSTDTQYFGPGTRLTVL.

This clone was counted a few times. The V call is TRBV11-3, the J call TRBJ1-1; weak D call: TRBD1 (6 bases). The germline gives CDR1 SGHNT, CDR2 YENEEA. V was cut by 3 bases and J by 4 bases, with 15 bases left in between. CDR3 length: 15 residues. CDR3 amino acids: CASSFTTGPSTEAFF. The CDR3 bases are TGTGCCAGCAGCTTTACGACAGGCCCGAGCACTGAAGCTTTCTTT. Full variable domain (remainder filled in from reference TRBV11-3 and TRBJ1-1): EAGVVQSPRYKIIEKKQPVAFWCNPISGHNTLYWYLQNLGQGPELLIRYENEEAVDDSQLPKDRFSAERLKGVDSTLKIQPAELGDSAVYLCASSFTTGPSTEAFFGQGTRLTVV.

This clone was observed a handful of times. The V and J genes are TRBV28 and TRBJ1-2, with D unclear. This CDR3 has 14 amino acids. From germline, CDR1 is MDHEN and CDR2 SYDVKM. Between the trimmed V and J ends, which lost 5 bases and 3 bases, there was a span of 13 bases. CDR3 sequence (DNA): TGTGCCAGCAGTACGTACGGATGGGACTATGGCTACACCTTC. Translation: CASSTYGWDYGYTF.

This chain links TRBV19 with TRBJ2-1; the match to TRBD2 covers 9 bases. CDR3 size: 17 residues. Germline lookup yields CDR1 LNHDA and CDR2 SQIVND (reference sequence). V lost 0 bases, J lost 4 bases, and 7 bases stayed unmatched. In DNA form, the CDR3 reads TGTGCCAGTAGTATAGATTACCCTAGCGGGGTGTACAATGAGCAGTTCTTC. This translates into CASSIDYPSGVYNEQFF.

The table lists this clone with a few counts. The V call is TRBV11-3, the J call TRBJ2-1, with 14 bases fitting TRBD2. J lost 7 bases, V lost 6 bases, and 5 bases had no gene match. Per germline, CDR1 SGHNT and CDR2 YENEEA. The length of the CDR3 is 15 residues. The CDR3 DNA follows: TGTGCCAGCAGACCTGGGACTAGCGGGAGTAATGAGCAGTTCTTC. It yields the protein CASRPGTSGSNEQFF.

This rearrangement joins TRBV19 to TRBJ1-2; 7 positions match TRBD1. Germline values: CDR1 LNHDA, CDR2 SQIVND (reference sequence). CDR3 length equals 13 residues. V shed 6 bases, J shed 6 bases, and the junction held 7 bases outside the gene matches. CDR3: CASSARGADGYTF. CDR3 sequence (DNA): TGTGCCAGTAGCGCCAGGGGGGCGGATGGCTACACCTTC.

The V call is TRBV19, the J call TRBJ2-3; D is possibly TRBD2 (5 bases). Germline V lookup: CDR1 LNHDA, CDR2 SQIVND (reference sequence). The CDR3 sequence is 15 residues long. V lost 5 bases and J lost 3, with 15 bases in between. Here the CDR3 reads CASSATGSMTDTQYF. The CDR3 nucleotides are TGTGCCAGTAGTGCCACGGGGAGCATGACAGATACGCAGTATTTT.

This sequence joins TRBV19 and TRBJ2-7, with D possibly matching TRBD2 (5 bases). The CDR3 contains 15 residues. CDR1 is LNHDA, CDR2 SQIVND, per germline (reference sequence). V lost 4 bases, J lost 0 bases, and 13 bases lay in between. The CDR3 DNA reads as TGTGCCAGTAGTAAGTTATCGGGGATCTCCTACGAGCAGTACTTC. Translating gives CASSKLSGISYEQYF. The full variable domain, its missing parts supplied by reference TRBV19 and TRBJ2-7, is DGGITQSPKYLFRKEGQNVTLSCEQNLNHDAMYWYRQDPGQGLRLIYYSQIVNDFQKGDIAEGYSVSREKKESFPLTVTSAQKNPTAFYLCASSKLSGISYEQYFGPGTRLTVT.

The table lists this clone with a count of one. The chain is built from TRBV28 and TRBJ2-1; TRBD2 matches 7 bases. V lost 2 bases and J lost 7; bases outside the gene matches: 20. Germline V gives CDR1 MDHEN, CDR2 SYDVKM. The CDR3 is 19 amino acids. In nucleotides, the CDR3 is TGTGCCAGCAGTTTACGAACTGGAGGGAGGGCCGGTATTAGAAATGAGCAGTTCTTC. Translated, it gives CASSLRTGGRAGIRNEQFF.

By sample fraction, this clone is large. The rearrangement joins TRBV11-3 to TRBJ1-4, with a tentative D call TRBD1 (5 bases). Trimming cost V 4 bases and J 7 bases, with 19 bases left between them. The CDR3 has 16 residues. Germline V gives CDR1 SGHNT, CDR2 YENEEA. The CDR3 DNA is TGTGCCAGCAGCTCGGTACCGACAGCCGGCGGTGAAAAACTGTTTTTT. As protein: CASSSVPTAGGEKLFF.